Reported below is one T cell receptor beta chain. The entry originates in a study of T cell responses to AZD1222 COVID-19 vaccine. Generated by immunoSEQ multiplex PCR, the TCRdb table keeps only in-frame clones and is missing some. The data contain around 130,000 clones, around 83% of them singletons. The source of this sequence is an adult in good health. Sequences were derived from peripheral blood, sampled on day 0 of AZD1222 vaccination.

CDR3 sequence reads: CASSMSPGVSGNTIYF. CDR3 nucleotide sequence: TGTGCCAGTAGTATGTCGCCAGGAGTCTCTGGAAACACCATATATTTT. V and J are TRBV19 and TRBJ1-3, with no clear D. CDR1 and CDR2 (germline): LNHDA, SQIVND (reference sequence). V lost 3 bases and J 0 bases, leaving 12 bases between the germline ends. The CDR3 is 16 amino acids.